One and the same sample provided the 5 T cell receptor beta chains below, sequenced in a study of shared T cell receptors in the human thymus. Here immunoSEQ multiplex PCR was the method, and the copy in TCRdb shows in-frame clones only, minus some. The top ten clones hold about 0.01% of a sample with roughly 660,000 clones, approximately 90% of them seen once. This sample was shared with a second study, whose subject was human thymus T cells.

Material: thymocytes. The receptors derive from a boy under two years old with a congenital heart defect.

The V and J genes are TRBV15 and TRBJ2-7; 9 nucleotides agree with TRBD2. J lost 0 bases, V lost 0 bases, and 9 bases had no gene match. This CDR3 region has 18 residues. Germline CDR1 reads LNHNV; CDR2 reads YYDKDF (reference sequence). CDR3 in amino acids: CATSREPTSGWSSYEQYF. The CDR3 bases are TGTGCCACCAGCAGAGAGCCGACTAGCGGATGGAGCTCCTACGAGCAGTACTTC.

The genes are TRBV27 and TRBJ2-4, with D possibly matching TRBD2 (7 bases). V was cut by 5 bases and J by 1 base, with 27 bases left in between. The CDR3 has 20 amino acids. Germline-derived CDR1 and CDR2 are MNHEY and SMNVEV (reference sequence). CDR3 region: CASSPLGGAGAPKAKNIQYF. The CDR3 DNA sequence: TGTGCCAGCAGTCCCCTGGGGGGGGCAGGGGCTCCAAAGGCCAAAAACATTCAGTACTTC.

V gene TRBV28 combines with J gene TRBJ1-1; tentatively, D is TRBD1 (5 bases). Germline V CDR1 and CDR2: MDHEN, SYDVKM. With 2 bases removed from V and 5 bases from J, the gap between germline ends came to 9 bases. The CDR3 covers 13 residues. CDR3 sequence reads: CASSLTGGTEAFF. The CDR3 region has the DNA TGTGCCAGCAGTTTAACGGGGGGGACTGAAGCTTTCTTT.

This chain links TRBV29-1 with TRBJ1-1; 7 positions match TRBD1. Germline V gene sequence: CDR1 SQVTM, CDR2 ANQGSEA. This CDR3 has 16 amino acids. V lost 5 bases, J lost 4 bases, and 16 bases stayed unmatched. The CDR3 here is CSVWVGTVPWGTEAFF. The CDR3 nucleotides read TGCAGCGTTTGGGTGGGGACAGTCCCTTGGGGCACTGAAGCTTTCTTT.

The rearrangement joins TRBV6-6 to TRBJ2-7, with 8 bases aligning to TRBD1. The trim removed 6 bases at V and 4 bases at J, leaving 8 bases unmatched. This CDR3 spans 14 amino acids. Germline V lookup: CDR1 MNHNY, CDR2 SVGAGI (reference sequence). The CDR3: CASRPGQGPYEQYF. The CDR3, as DNA: TGTGCCAGCAGACCAGGACAGGGACCTTACGAGCAGTACTTC.